This T cell receptor (beta chain) was retrieved from a study of blood T cell repertoires in COVID-19. Participants' own reports of clinical history determined their cohort assignment. Using immunoSEQ multiplex PCR, the repertoire was profiled, and TCRdb retains in-frame clones only, with some absent. Of 250,000 to 300,000 clones listed, around nine tenths are singletons. V lost 6 bases and J lost 4, with 19 bases in between. Germline lookup yields CDR1 MNHEY and CDR2 SVGAGI. The CDR3 is 15 residues long. The TCR sequence derives from a woman aged 45-59 years who had been exposed to COVID-19. The chain carries TRBV6-5 and TRBJ2-7, with D possibly TRBD1 on 6 matching bases. The sample comprised PBMCs or T cells enriched from blood (not recorded which). The CDR3 sequence: CASRYRDIPNYEQYF. The CDR3 DNA follows: TGTGCCAGCAGATACCGGGACATCCCTAATTACGAGCAGTACTTC.